Listed below are T cell receptor beta chains from one sample, sequenced in a study of a mutant IDH1 vaccine in newly diagnosed glioma. The data were produced by immunoSEQ multiplex PCR, yet TCRdb's version contains in-frame clones alone and is incomplete. The profile shows about 64,000 clones, approximately 88% of them singletons. Their antigens remain unidentified. The specimen was PBMCs, collected from a glioma patient whose treatment included an IDH1 peptide vaccine. The receptors originated from a woman between 50 and 59 years old with glioma. CDR3s include the opening cysteine and the closing phenylalanine or tryptophan. Fields, in order: clone size, V gene, J gene, D gene, CDR3 protein, CDR3 DNA. A D gene is named only where the DNA matches it firmly. Clone size is shown for a subset of rows, as once, few, many or a class of expanded clone.

>NA|TRBV30|TRBJ1-1|NA
CALERVNTEAFF
TGTGCCCTAGAGAGAGTCAACACTGAAGCTTTCTTT
>NA|TRBV2|TRBJ1-2|TRBD1
CASRAGTGGFYGYTF
TGTGCCAGCAGGGCCGGGACAGGGGGTTTCTATGGCTACACCTTC
>NA|TRBV20-1|TRBJ2-1|NA
CSARRDNEQFF
TGCAGTGCTCGAAGAGACAATGAGCAGTTCTTC
>few|TRBV4-1|TRBJ1-1|NA
CASSQEVRGTEAFF
TGCGCCAGCAGCCAAGAGGTCCGGGGCACTGAAGCTTTCTTT
>NA|TRBV5-1|TRBJ2-1|TRBD2
CASSLGWRGGVYNEQFF
TGCGCCAGCAGCTTGGGCTGGCGGGGGGGCGTCTACAATGAGCAGTTCTTC
>NA|TRBV4-3|TRBJ1-2|TRBD1
CASSLAPGQAAGYTF
TGCGCCAGCAGCCTTGCTCCGGGACAGGCGGCTGGCTACACCTTC
>NA|TRBV9|TRBJ2-2|NA
CASSLRRDVPGELFF
TGTGCCAGCAGCCTCCGACGAGATGTCCCCGGGGAGCTGTTTTTT
>NA|TRBV7-2|TRBJ1-2|NA
CASSSDSAYGYTF
TGTGCCAGCAGCTCGGACAGTGCCTATGGCTACACCTTC
>NA|TRBV9|TRBJ2-7|NA
CASSYNAGAYEQYF
TGTGCCAGCAGCTATAATGCTGGAGCCTACGAGCAGTACTTC
>NA|TRBV5-4|TRBJ2-7|NA
CASSPDRSLYEQYF
TGTGCCAGCAGCCCTGACAGGAGCCTCTACGAGCAGTACTTC
>NA|TRBV11-2|TRBJ2-3|NA
CASSPSSTDTQYF
TGTGCCAGCAGCCCCTCAAGCACAGATACGCAGTATTTT
>NA|TRBV6-5|TRBJ1-2|NA
CASSTGFYGDYGYTF
TGTGCCAGCAGTACCGGGTTTTATGGTGACTATGGCTACACCTTC
>many|TRBV6-1|TRBJ2-3|TRBD2
CASSASSGDTDTQYF
TGTGCCAGCAGTGCCTCTAGCGGGGACACAGATACGCAGTATTTT
>NA|TRBV6-5|TRBJ1-1|NA
CASRRGGNTEAFF
TGTGCCAGCAGAAGGGGTGGCAACACTGAAGCTTTCTTT
>NA|TRBV6-5|TRBJ1-3|TRBD1
CASSRGTDSGNTIYF
TGTGCCAGCAGCCGCGGGACAGACTCTGGAAACACCATATATTTT
>NA|TRBV6-5|TRBJ2-3|NA
CASSFHLRSTDTQYF
TGTGCCAGCAGTTTCCATCTTAGAAGCACAGATACGCAGTATTTT
>NA|TRBV11-3|TRBJ1-2|NA
CASSLGVGNYGYTF
TGTGCCAGCAGCTTAGGGGTAGGGAACTATGGCTACACCTTC
>NA|TRBV15|TRBJ2-6|NA
CATSSKVGGANVLTF
TGTGCCACCAGCAGCAAGGTGGGAGGGGCCAACGTCCTGACTTTC
>NA|TRBV5-1|TRBJ2-1|TRBD2
CASSPGTSGSLEQFF
TGCGCCAGCAGCCCCGGGACTAGCGGGAGCCTAGAGCAGTTCTTC
>NA|TRBV9|TRBJ2-7|TRBD1
CASSVSDTGDEQYF
TGTGCCAGCAGCGTATCGGACACAGGGGACGAGCAGTACTTC
>NA|TRBV6-1|TRBJ2-7|NA
CASSEGQGFDEQYF
TGTGCCAGCAGTGAAGGGCAGGGGTTCGACGAGCAGTACTTC
>NA|TRBV29-1|TRBJ1-2|NA
CSVEVGSAFGYTF
TGCAGCGTTGAAGTCGGGAGTGCGTTTGGCTACACCTTC
>NA|TRBV27|TRBJ2-2|NA
CASRSKRVNTGELFF
TGTGCCAGCAGGTCGAAAAGGGTCAACACCGGGGAGCTGTTTTTT
>NA|TRBV11-2|TRBJ2-3|TRBD1
CASSLGQGADTQYF
TGTGCCAGCAGCTTAGGACAGGGGGCAGATACGCAGTATTTT
>once|TRBV18|TRBJ2-1|TRBD2
CASSPTSGGANEQFF
TGTGCCAGCTCACCAACGAGCGGGGGGGCCAATGAGCAGTTCTTC
>NA|TRBV23-1|TRBJ2-7|NA
CASSPRDRDFGEQYF
TGCGCCAGCAGTCCCCGGGACCGCGACTTTGGCGAGCAGTACTTC
>NA|TRBV29-1|TRBJ2-5|NA
CSVGDGQETQYF
TGCAGCGTAGGGGACGGACAAGAGACCCAGTACTTC
>NA|TRBV7-8|TRBJ2-3|NA
CASSPRSGDTQYF
TGTGCCAGCAGCCCCCGGAGCGGGGATACGCAGTATTTT
>NA|TRBV7-2|TRBJ2-3|NA
CASSPSRDTQYF
TGTGCCAGCAGCCCCTCTAGAGATACGCAGTATTTT
>NA|TRBV7-2|TRBJ1-2|TRBD1
CASSLDRGYGYTF
TGTGCCAGCAGCTTAGACAGGGGCTATGGCTACACCTTC
>NA|TRBV5-4|TRBJ2-5|TRBD1
CASSFLQGNRQETQYF
TGTGCCAGCAGCTTCCTACAGGGGAATCGCCAAGAGACCCAGTACTTC
>NA|TRBV6-6|TRBJ2-7|NA
CASSYSPVSSYEQYF
TGTGCCAGCAGTTACTCTCCGGTTAGCTCCTACGAGCAGTACTTC
>NA|TRBV7-9|TRBJ1-1|NA
CASSFENSNTEAFF
TGTGCCAGCAGCTTCGAGAATTCGAACACTGAAGCTTTCTTT
>NA|TRBV4-1|TRBJ1-3|NA
CASSPSPGRISGNTIYF
TGCGCCAGCAGCCCGTCCCCGGGACGGATCTCTGGAAACACCATATATTTT
>NA|TRBV27|TRBJ2-7|TRBD1
CASSLGQPSYEQYF
TGTGCCAGCAGCCTGGGACAGCCGTCCTACGAGCAGTACTTC
>NA|TRBV27|TRBJ1-5|NA
CASRPGRGGFQPQHF
TGTGCCAGCAGACCCGGGAGAGGGGGGTTTCAGCCCCAGCATTTT
>NA|TRBV5-6|TRBJ1-4|NA
CASSEDHGRINEKLFF
TGTGCCAGCAGCGAAGACCACGGACGGATTAATGAAAAACTGTTTTTT
>NA|TRBV6-5|TRBJ2-2|NA
CASRIGTKGPGELFF
TGTGCCAGCAGAATCGGGACCAAAGGCCCCGGGGAGCTGTTTTTT